The 26 T cell receptor beta chains listed next were all sequenced from one sample in a study of cytomegalovirus exposure and HLA in healthy donors. Amplification used 60 Vbeta primers and 13 Jbeta primers. The method was immunoSEQ multiplex PCR; TCRdb's version includes in-frame clones alone and lacks a portion of them. This table has about 120,000 clones, over 70% appearing once. The sequenced sample consisted of PBMCs. The receptors shown here come from a female donor in good health and CMV-seropositive.

V gene TRBV7-9 combines with J gene TRBJ2-1; 14 bases fit TRBD2. V was clipped by 5 bases and J by 8 bases; unmatched bases: 8. The CDR3 totals 16 residues. Looked up from germline, CDR1 is SEHNR and CDR2 is FQNEAQ (reference sequence). CDR3 sequence: CASSPQTSGGVYEQFF. The CDR3 region has the DNA TGTGCCAGCAGCCCTCAGACTAGCGGGGGGGTCTATGAGCAGTTCTTC.

The chain couples TRBV18 to TRBJ2-2; D possibly corresponds to TRBD1 (6 bases). V was trimmed by 2 bases and J by 4 bases, leaving 8 bases between them. This CDR3 is built from 14 residues. The germline V gene has CDR1 KGHSH and CDR2 LQKENI. The CDR3 nucleotides are TGTGCCAGCTCACCAGGACAGAGCACCGGGGAGCTGTTTTTT. Translated: CASSPGQSTGELFF.

V gene TRBV5-1 combines with J gene TRBJ2-2; TRBD1 agrees at 7 bases. With V trimmed by 7 bases and J by 3 bases, 9 bases remained unmatched. The CDR3 spans 15 residues. CDR1 and CDR2 (germline): SGHRS, YFSETQ. CDR3 in amino acids: CASHPPGQYTGELFF. The CDR3 region has the DNA TGCGCCAGCCATCCACCGGGACAGTACACCGGGGAGCTGTTTTTT.

This clone has a single count. This chain uses TRBV9 with TRBJ2-3; tentative D call: TRBD2 (5 bases). V lost 4 bases, J lost 1 base, and 16 bases lay in between. This CDR3 spans 16 amino acids. Germline V gene sequence: CDR1 SGDLS, CDR2 YYNGEE. The CDR3 spells CASSPNGEYRTDTQYF. The CDR3 DNA follows: TGTGCCAGCAGCCCCAACGGGGAATACCGCACAGATACGCAGTATTTT.

The chain has TRBV7-2 and TRBJ2-7, with 7 nucleotides matching TRBD1. The junction had 13 bases not matched to a gene; V was cut back by 2 bases and J by 3 bases. The V gene's germline CDR1 is SGHTA and CDR2 FQGNSA. This CDR3 has 17 residues. The CDR3 sequence: CASSLNRRPQGSYEQYF. Here the CDR3 DNA reads TGTGCCAGCAGCTTAAACCGGCGGCCACAGGGGAGCTACGAGCAGTACTTC.

The V gene is TRBV4-3, the J gene TRBJ1-6; TRBD1 matches 8 bases. V lost 0 bases, J lost 9 bases, and 4 bases stayed unmatched. The germline V gene encodes CDR1 LGHNA and CDR2 YSLEER. CDR3 length equals 15 residues. DNA for the CDR3: TGCGCCAGCAGCCAAGATAGGACAGGGCCTTCACCCCTCCACTTT. It codes for CASSQDRTGPSPLHF.

The chain joins TRBV18 to TRBJ2-2; TRBD1 matches 7 bases. There are 15 residues in the CDR3. The J segment lost 5 bases and the V segment lost 4 bases, leaving 7 bases of the junction unmatched. The V gene's germline CDR1 is KGHSH and CDR2 LQKENI. CDR3 DNA: TGTGCCAGCTCACGCGGACAGGTCGAAACCGGGGAGCTGTTTTTT. As protein: CASSRGQVETGELFF. The full variable domain, with the rest looked up from reference TRBV18 and TRBJ2-2, is NAGVMQNPRHLVRRRGQEARLRCSPMKGHSHVYWYRQLPEEGLKFMVYLQKENIIDESGMPKERFSAEFPKEGPSILRIQQVVRGDSAAYFCASSRGQVETGELFFGEGSRLTVL.

The CDR3 nucleotides are TGCGCCAGCAGCCAAACCCGAGGGACAGGGGGGAACGAGCAGTACTTC. Amino acids: CASSQTRGTGGNEQYF. V gene TRBV4-1 combines with J gene TRBJ2-7; 11 nucleotides align to TRBD1. From germline, CDR1 is MGHRA and CDR2 YSYEKL. This CDR3 region has 16 residues. V shed 2 bases and J 5 bases; nucleotides not matched to a gene: 8.

This chain links TRBV5-8 with TRBJ1-1; maybe TRBD1 (5 bases). Trimming took 0 bases from V and 1 from J, leaving 10 bases between them. The CDR3 sequence is 15 residues long. CDR1 is SGHTS and CDR2 is YDEGEE in the germline V gene. The CDR3 nucleotides are TGTGCCAGCAGCTTGGGGGGGAGGAGGAACACTGAAGCTTTCTTT. It encodes CASSLGGRRNTEAFF.

With respect to this clone: An end of the junction differs from the germline gene, which may be a read error. The J gene is TRBJ1-5, the V gene TRBV7-9, with D unclear. Per germline, CDR1 SEHNR and CDR2 FQNEAQ (reference sequence). The CDR3 runs to 13 residues. The CDR3: CSSSLLGSGPQHF. In nucleotides, the CDR3 is TGTTCCAGCAGCTTATTAGGGAGCGGGCCCCAGCATTTT. The entire variable domain, with the rest obtained from reference TRBV7-9 and TRBJ1-5, is as follows: DTGVSQNPRHKITKRGQNVTFRCDPISEHNRLYWYRQTLGQGPEFLTYFQNEAQLEKSRLLSDRFSAERPKGSFSTLEIQRTEQGDSAMYLCSSSLLGSGPQHFGDGTRLSIL.

This chain uses TRBV6-5 with TRBJ2-7, with 8 bases aligning to TRBD1. V lost 7 bases and J lost 6; bases outside the gene matches: 5. Germline V lookup: CDR1 MNHEY, CDR2 SVGAGI. The CDR3 has 12 residues. The CDR3 spells CASTGQVGEQYF. Written as DNA, the CDR3 is TGTGCCAGCACGGGACAGGTCGGCGAGCAGTACTTC.

The chain carries TRBV19 and TRBJ1-5; 10 bases fit TRBD1. The CDR3 loop spans 17 amino acids. Germline values: CDR1 LNHDA, CDR2 SQIVND (reference sequence). V was clipped by 3 bases and J by 5 bases; unmatched bases: 10. The CDR3 reads CASSIWDRGSGDQPQHF. The CDR3 region has the DNA TGTGCCAGTAGTATTTGGGACAGGGGATCTGGGGATCAGCCCCAGCATTTT.

This clone was seen only a few times. This chain uses TRBV4-1 with TRBJ1-5, with D possibly being TRBD1 (6 bases). The germline gives CDR1 MGHRA, CDR2 YSYEKL. The CDR3 is 16 amino acids. V lost 1 base and J 6 bases, leaving 16 bases between the germline ends. As DNA, the CDR3 is TGCGCCAGCAGCCAAGGTACAATAGGGACAATTCAGCCCCAGCATTTT. It is translated as CASSQGTIGTIQPQHF.

The chain employs TRBV6-1 and TRBJ1-3; no firm D call. This CDR3 comprises 13 residues. Germline CDR1 MNHNS, CDR2 SASEGT. Trimming pared 3 bases from V and 7 bases from J, leaving 10 bases between. CDR3 protein: CASSEGRRNTIYF. The CDR3 nucleotides read TGTGCCAGCAGTGAGGGCAGGAGGAACACCATATATTTT.

This clone was seen a handful of times. This sequence joins TRBV7-6 and TRBJ1-1, with 12 positions matching TRBD1. Trimming removed 6 bases from V and 11 bases from J; junction bases left unmatched: 13. The V gene's germline CDR1 is SGHVS and CDR2 FNYEAQ. CDR3 size: 15 residues. CDR3 sequence reads: CASSPGRGTGGWAFF. In DNA, the CDR3 is TGTGCCAGCAGTCCGGGAAGAGGGACAGGGGGCTGGGCTTTCTTT.

The chain uses TRBV18 and TRBJ1-1, with D uncertain. CDR1 KGHSH and CDR2 LQKENI come from the germline V gene. Trimming cost V 0 bases and J 0 bases, with 8 bases left between them. The length of the CDR3 is 15 residues. The chain's CDR3 is CASSPPGSLNTEAFF. CDR3 nucleotide sequence: TGTGCCAGCTCACCACCGGGTAGCTTGAACACTGAAGCTTTCTTT.

This clone appeared a few times. The rearrangement uses TRBV6-5 and TRBJ2-7; 7 bases map to TRBD1. The V segment lost 5 bases and the J segment 4 bases; nucleotides outside the gene matches: 11. CDR3 length: 15 residues. The V gene's germline CDR1 is MNHEY and CDR2 SVGAGI. CDR3 loop: CASSPQPTGKYEQYF. For the CDR3, the DNA is TGTGCCAGCAGTCCCCAACCGACAGGGAAGTACGAGCAGTACTTC.

The chain is built from TRBV10-3 and TRBJ2-1; D is perhaps TRBD2 (6 bases). V was cut by 0 bases and J by 10 bases, with 22 bases left in between. CDR1 is ENHRY, CDR2 SYGVKD, per germline. This CDR3 spans 17 amino acids. CDR3: CAISESGLNLALHEQFF. DNA for the CDR3: TGTGCCATCAGTGAGTCGGGACTCAATCTAGCACTTCACGAGCAGTTCTTC.

Points on this clone: Sequence at one end of the junction differs from germline and may be a read error. CDR3 protein: CAGSLAGNQPQHF. Here the CDR3 DNA reads TGTGCCGGCAGCTTGGCAGGCAATCAGCCCCAGCATTTT. The V call is TRBV5-4, the J call TRBJ1-5; D uncertain. The CDR3 spans 13 residues. Germline V gene lookup returns CDR1 SGHNT and CDR2 YYREEE (reference sequence).

This clone was recorded only once. The V call is TRBV29-1, the J call TRBJ1-1; D is unclear. CDR1 SQVTM and CDR2 ANQGSEA come from the germline V gene. There are 13 residues in the CDR3. Trimming cost V 4 bases and J 3 bases, with 12 bases left between them. The CDR3, as DNA: TGCAGCGTTGTGGTAATACGGGACACTGAAGCTTTCTTT. Encoded protein: CSVVVIRDTEAFF.

In the case of this clone: One junction end does not reproduce the germline sequence, and a read error may be involved. The V and J genes are TRBV29-1 and TRBJ2-1, with D maybe TRBD2 (5 bases). CDR3 length equals 10 residues. CDR1 is SQVTM and CDR2 is ANQGSEA in the germline V gene. CDR3: CSGERGEQFF. The DNA for the CDR3 is TGCAGCGGTGAAAGAGGGGAGCAGTTCTTC.

This chain uses TRBV4-1 with TRBJ1-3; TRBD1 matches at 9 bases. CDR1 and CDR2 (germline): MGHRA, YSYEKL. Losses at the gene ends were 2 bases for V and 7 bases for J; bases not matched to a gene: 12. CDR3 size: 17 residues. The CDR3 here is CASSQYRTGEARNTIYF. CDR3 DNA: TGCGCCAGCAGCCAATATCGGACAGGGGAGGCGCGGAACACCATATATTTT.

The chain employs TRBV6-6 and TRBJ1-1; D gene unclear. Trimming stripped 3 bases from V and 4 bases from J, with 15 bases between. The CDR3 totals 15 residues. Germline loops: CDR1 MNHNY, CDR2 SVGAGI (reference sequence). The CDR3, as DNA: TGTGCCAGCAGTTATCCCGTCTGGGAGGGCACTGAAGCTTTCTTT. It is translated as CASSYPVWEGTEAFF.

This clone was picked up a small number of times. The rearrangement joins TRBV10-2 to TRBJ2-3; 8 bases map to TRBD2. Germline V lookup: CDR1 WSHSY, CDR2 SAAADI. The CDR3 has 13 amino acids. The J segment lost 3 bases and the V segment lost 6 bases, leaving 2 bases of the junction unmatched. CDR3 in amino acids: CASRVAGTDTQYF. As DNA, the CDR3 is TGCGCCAGCAGGGTAGCGGGGACAGATACGCAGTATTTT.

This chain connects TRBV6-6 to TRBJ1-4, with TRBD1 matching over 9 bases. Germline loops: CDR1 MNHNY, CDR2 SVGAGI (reference sequence). V was pared by 2 bases and J by 7 bases, with 8 bases of the junction left unmatched. The CDR3 consists of 16 residues. CDR3 amino acids: CASSYSVDRGGEKLFF. The CDR3 DNA reads TGTGCCAGCAGTTACAGCGTCGACAGGGGGGGTGAAAAACTGTTTTTT.

The rearrangement uses TRBV10-3 and TRBJ2-5; 8 bases agree with TRBD2. Germline lookup yields CDR1 ENHRY and CDR2 SYGVKD. The length of the CDR3 is 12 residues. J lost 5 bases, V lost 8 bases, and 4 bases had no gene match. In nucleotides, the CDR3 is TGTGCCATCTCGCGGGGGGAGGAGACCCAGTACTTC. Translated, it gives CAISRGEETQYF.